The subject of this entry is one T cell receptor (beta chain). The sample originates from a study of OX40 agonist ivuxolimab in advanced cancers. In the study overall: Patients with prior anti-PD-1, anti-PD-L1 or anti-CTLA-4 therapy were eligible; approximately 40% had some.

Some clones are missing from TCRdb's copy, which holds only in-frame ones; the method was immunoSEQ multiplex PCR. The data contain 90,000 to 100,000 clones, 85% to 90% of them singletons. The sample consisted of CD4+ or CD8+ T cells sorted from blood, taken in a trial of the OX40 agonist ivuxolimab. The clonotype comes from an adult with an advanced solid tumor such as melanoma, head and neck, liver or kidney cancer.

The CDR3 protein is CASSKNSGAGVSTDTQYF. The CDR3 DNA reads TGTGCCAGCTCGAAGAATAGCGGGGCAGGAGTATCCACAGATACGCAGTATTTT. The rearrangement links TRBV2 to TRBJ2-3, with 8 bases fitting TRBD2. The CDR3 contains 18 residues. Germline V gene sequence: CDR1 SNHLY, CDR2 FYNNEI. V dropped 8 bases and J dropped 2; count of bases not matched to a gene: 18.